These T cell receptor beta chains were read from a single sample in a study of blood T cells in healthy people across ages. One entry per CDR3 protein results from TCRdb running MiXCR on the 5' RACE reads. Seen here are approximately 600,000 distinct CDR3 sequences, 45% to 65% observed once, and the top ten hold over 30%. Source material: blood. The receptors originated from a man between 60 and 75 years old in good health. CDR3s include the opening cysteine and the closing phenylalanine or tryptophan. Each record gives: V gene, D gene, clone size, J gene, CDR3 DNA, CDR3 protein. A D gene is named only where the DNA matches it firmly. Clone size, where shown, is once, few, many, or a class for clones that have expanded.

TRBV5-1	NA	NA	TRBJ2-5	TGCGCCAGCAGCTTGGGTATAGCGGTAATCACAGAGACCCAGTACTTC	CASSLGIAVITETQYF
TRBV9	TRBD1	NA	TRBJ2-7	TGTGCCAACAGCGTAGGCGTGGGGACAGACTACGAGCAGTACTTC	CANSVGVGTDYEQYF
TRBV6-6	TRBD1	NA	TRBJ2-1	TGTGCCAGCAGTCGGACCGGACAGGGATTCTACAATGAGCAGTTCTTC	CASSRTGQGFYNEQFF
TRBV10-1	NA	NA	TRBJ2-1	TGCGCCAGCAGTGCTGGGGCAGCCCACAATGAGCAGTTCTTC	CASSAGAAHNEQFF
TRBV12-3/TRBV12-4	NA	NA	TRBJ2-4	TGTGCCAGCAGCTCAACTTGGGACATTCAGTACTTC	CASSSTWDIQYF
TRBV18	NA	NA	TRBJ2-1	TGTGCCAGCTCACCCCGAGGGGGAAGGTACAATGAGCAGTTCTTC	CASSPRGGRYNEQFF
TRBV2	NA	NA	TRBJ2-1	TGTGCCAGCAGTCCCTTTAATGAGCAGTTCTTC	CASSPFNEQFF
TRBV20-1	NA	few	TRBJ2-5	TGCAGTGCTAGTAGGATCCCCCAAGAGACCCAGTACTTC	CSASRIPQETQYF
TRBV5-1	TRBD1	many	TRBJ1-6	TGCGCCAGCAGACCAGGGGGCAGGAATTCACCCCTCCACTTT	CASRPGGRNSPLHF
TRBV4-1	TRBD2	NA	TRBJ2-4	TGCGCCAGCAGCCAAGGGAGTAGCGGGGGGACCAAAAGCATTCAGTACTTC	CASSQGSSGGTKSIQYF
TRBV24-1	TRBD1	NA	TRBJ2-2	TGTGCCACCAGTGACTACGGACAGGGCCAAAACACCGGGGAGCTGTTTTTT	CATSDYGQGQNTGELFF
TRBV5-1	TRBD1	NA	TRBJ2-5	TGCGCCAGCGGCTTGGTAACCCAGGGGGCTTTACGTGAGACCCAGTACTTC	CASGLVTQGALRETQYF
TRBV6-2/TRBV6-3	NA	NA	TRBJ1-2	TGTGCCAGCGGCCGGGGCGGCCTTAACTATGGCTACACCTTC	CASGRGGLNYGYTF
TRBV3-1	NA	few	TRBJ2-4	TGTGCCAGCAGCCAGCTAGCCAAAAACATTCAGTACTTC	CASSQLAKNIQYF
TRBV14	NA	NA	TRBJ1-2	TGTGCCAGCAGCCAAGACAGGCAGTCGACCTATGGCTACACCTTC	CASSQDRQSTYGYTF
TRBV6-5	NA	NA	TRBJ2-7	TGTGCCAGCAGTTTCGGTCGAGGGCGCGGCTACGAGCAGTACTTC	CASSFGRGRGYEQYF
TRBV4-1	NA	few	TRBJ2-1	TGCGCCAGCAGCCAAGAGGCAGTGCTCAATGAGCAGTTCTTC	CASSQEAVLNEQFF
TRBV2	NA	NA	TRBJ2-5	TGTGCCAGCAGTGAGTCGAGAGGCCCACAAGAGACCCAGTACTTC	CASSESRGPQETQYF
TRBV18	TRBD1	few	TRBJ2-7	TGTGCCAGCTCACCCGGGACAGGACCCTCCTACGAGCAGTACTTC	CASSPGTGPSYEQYF
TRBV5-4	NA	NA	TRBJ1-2	TGTGCCAGCAGCTTGGTGGCAGGGTCTAACTATGGCTACACCTTC	CASSLVAGSNYGYTF
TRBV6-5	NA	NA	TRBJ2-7	TGTGCCAGCAGTTACTCTGGAGCGATTACCTACAATGAGCAGTACTTC	CASSYSGAITYNEQYF
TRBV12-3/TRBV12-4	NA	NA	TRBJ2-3	TGTGCCAGCAGTTTAAGCCCCCGTGGAGGTGTTAGCACAGATACGCAGTATTTT	CASSLSPRGGVSTDTQYF
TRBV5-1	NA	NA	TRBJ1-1	TGCGCCAGCAGCTTGTGGGCCCAGGGTGAAGCTTTCTTT	CASSLWAQGEAFF
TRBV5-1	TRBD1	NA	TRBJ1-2	TGCGCCAGCAGCTTGGCCCCGGGACAGGGAGGCTATGGCTACACCTTC	CASSLAPGQGGYGYTF
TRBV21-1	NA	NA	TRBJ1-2	TGTGCCAGCAGCAAAGAGCCAAATGTTGGCCGGGACACTTATAACTATGGCTACACCTTC	CASSKEPNVGRDTYNYGYTF
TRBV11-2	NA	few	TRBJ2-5	TGTGCCAGCAGCTTAGTTGTGGGCCAAGAGACCCAGTACTTC	CASSLVVGQETQYF
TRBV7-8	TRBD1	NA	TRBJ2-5	TGTGCCAGCAGCAGACTCGACAGGGGGCAAGAGACCCAGTACTTC	CASSRLDRGQETQYF
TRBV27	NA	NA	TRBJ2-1	TGTGCCAGCAGTTTAAAGGGGAATAGGGATGCTGAGCAGTTCTTC	CASSLKGNRDAEQFF
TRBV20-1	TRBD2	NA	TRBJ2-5	TGCAGTGCTACAACCCCGTCAGCGGGGGTACAAGAGACCCAGTACTTC	CSATTPSAGVQETQYF
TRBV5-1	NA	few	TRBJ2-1	TGCGCCAGCAGCTCCGGAGGGGCGGGTGAGCAGTTCTTC	CASSSGGAGEQFF
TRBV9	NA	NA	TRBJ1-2	TGTGCCAGCAGCGTAGAAGGGGTACCGAGGGGTGGCTACACCTTC	CASSVEGVPRGGYTF
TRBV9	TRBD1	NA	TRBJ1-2	TGTGCCAGCAGCGTAGCTCCAGGGGGCCTAGTCTATGGCTACACCTTC	CASSVAPGGLVYGYTF
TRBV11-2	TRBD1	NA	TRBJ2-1	TGTGCCAGCAGCAAGAGGGACAGAGAGCAGTTCTTC	CASSKRDREQFF
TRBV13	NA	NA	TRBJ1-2	TGTGCCAGCAGCATAAACCCAGGGAATGGCTACACCTTC	CASSINPGNGYTF
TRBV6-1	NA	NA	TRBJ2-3	TGTGCCGGCAGTGAACGGGACAAGTCTAGCACAGATACGCAGTATTTT	CAGSERDKSSTDTQYF
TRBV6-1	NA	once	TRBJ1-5	TGTGCCAGCAGTGAAGGTACAGCCGTGGGGCAGCCCCAGCATTTT	CASSEGTAVGQPQHF
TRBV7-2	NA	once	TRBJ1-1	TGTGCCAGCAGCACACAGGATGCAAACACTGAAGCTTTCTTT	CASSTQDANTEAFF